This is a list of T cell receptor beta chains from one sample in a study of CD8 T cells in ankylosing spondylitis. TCRdb processed the 5' RACE reads anew with MiXCR; each CDR3 protein has one entry. The repertoire includes more than 200,000 distinct CDR3 sequences, roughly a quarter of them detected once, and around 0.58% sits in the top ten. Sequenced: blood, either unsorted or a sorted T cell fraction (not recorded which). The source of these receptors is a male donor with ankylosing spondylitis or in good health (not recorded which). The conserved cysteine and the conserved F or W are not part of the CDR3 here. The D gene is left open where the match is weak.

j_gene | v_gene | d_gene | CDR3aa
TRBJ1-6 | TRBV11-1 | NA | ASSLELNSPLH
TRBJ1-2 | TRBV25-1 | TRBD1 | ASSGWTGSGGYT
TRBJ2-1 | TRBV20-1 | TRBD1 | SAAGTAYNEQF
TRBJ2-1 | TRBV20-1 | NA | SARGTYGEQF
TRBJ2-1 | TRBV20-1 | TRBD1 | SARPDRVAYNEQF
TRBJ2-1 | TRBV2 | NA | ASSEGSETQQF
TRBJ2-1 | TRBV12-3/TRBV12-4 | TRBD2 | ASSPYRTSGANEQF
TRBJ2-5 | TRBV2 | TRBD1 | ASSLETGGFQETQY
TRBJ2-7 | TRBV20-1 | TRBD1 | SATVRQGPSYEQY
TRBJ2-6 | TRBV12-3/TRBV12-4 | NA | ASSLGRSRSGANVLT
TRBJ2-3 | TRBV20-1 | TRBD2 | SARSERGGPWGTDTQY
TRBJ2-7 | TRBV5-8 | TRBD1 | ASGPGQIYEQY
TRBJ2-1 | TRBV12-3/TRBV12-4 | TRBD2 | ASSLGPAGGDGEF
TRBJ2-2 | TRBV4-2 | TRBD2 | ASSHGGGPNTGELF
TRBJ1-3 | TRBV5-1 | NA | ASSLAGGRFGNTIY
TRBJ2-1 | TRBV6-2/TRBV6-3 | NA | ASTRGRVSNEQF
TRBJ2-5 | TRBV28 | NA | ASSPDRPNVAQY
TRBJ2-3 | TRBV18 | NA | ASSPPPGSDTQY
TRBJ2-7 | TRBV20-1 | TRBD2 | SVTAGGTYEQY
TRBJ2-2 | TRBV20-1 | NA | SAARSRDTGELF
TRBJ1-1 | TRBV20-1 | NA | SALAASGGTEAF
TRBJ1-5 | TRBV7-2 | NA | ASSLVPDVIRD
TRBJ2-1 | TRBV10-3 | NA | AISESLASQF
TRBJ1-6 | TRBV20-1 | NA | SAQQGLNSPLH
TRBJ2-5 | TRBV6-1 | TRBD2 | ASKLAGDPAQETQY
TRBJ2-1 | TRBV30 | NA | ASSGRSEQF
TRBJ2-7 | TRBV5-5 | NA | ASSLTGTPTGEQY
TRBJ2-2 | TRBV12-3/TRBV12-4 | NA | ASKAGFGGELF
TRBJ2-1 | TRBV3-1 | TRBD1 | ASRDRKSSYNEQF
TRBJ2-2 | TRBV12-3/TRBV12-4 | NA | ASSQSGVENTGELF
TRBJ2-5 | TRBV28 | NA | ASSSAREAPQETQY
TRBJ1-2 | TRBV6-1 | TRBD1 | ASSGTGDSDGYT
TRBJ2-3 | TRBV20-1 | NA | SARDSNWAIDTQY
TRBJ2-5 | TRBV7-2 | NA | ASSLSGGLQETQY
TRBJ2-5 | TRBV5-1 | NA | ASSLAGISALQETQY
TRBJ1-2 | TRBV5-6 | NA | ASSLRRDGNYGYT
TRBJ2-3 | TRBV28 | TRBD1 | ASRDRVTTDTQY
TRBJ2-7 | TRBV20-1 | TRBD2 | SARDAGGSYEQY